The T cell receptor (beta chain) under discussion was sequenced for a study of shared clonotypes between healthy human individuals. Per germline, CDR1 MNHNS and CDR2 SASEGT. This CDR3 comprises 14 residues. Sequenced by immunoSEQ multiplex PCR; TCRdb stores in-frame clones only, minus some. Found here are about 700,000 clones, 74% of them singletons; the top ten hold about 1.8%. What was sequenced was memory CD4+ T cells sorted from blood. Subset here: CD45RA-negative fraction. The chain joins TRBV6-1 to TRBJ1-3; D not resolved. This TCR derives from a woman in her 30s in good health. The CDR3 region has the DNA TGTGCTCTCCTCCTAGGCGTATCTGGAAACACCATATATTTT. Translated: CALLLGVSGNTIYF.